This T cell receptor beta chain came from a study of CD8+CD57+ T cells in acquired aplastic anemia. The patients chosen for sequencing had shown expansion of CD8+CD57+ cells (detected by flow cytometry). Severe acquired aplastic anemia was the diagnosis recorded for all patients. No therapy had been given to the patients at the time of blood sampling. CDR3 length: 11 residues. V was trimmed by 5 bases and J by 6 bases, leaving 9 bases between them. The germline V gene encodes CDR1 SGHNT and CDR2 YYREEE (reference sequence). Researchers used genomic DNA as the template to profile TCR beta VDJ and CDR3. TCRdb reanalysed the reads using MiXCR and keeps one entry per CDR3 protein. The table records over 150,000 distinct CDR3 sequences, just over 50% of them present only once. Concerning this clonotype: Antigen unknown.

Study-level findings and limits: Almost 30 CD8+ CDR3 sequences occurred in both the patients and the controls. CD8+ Simpson's diversity in patients was not significantly different from that in controls.

The source of this sequence is a human donor with aplastic anemia. The chain uses TRBV5-4 and TRBJ2-7; the D is unclear. The sequenced sample was sorted CD4+, CD8+, or CD8+CD57+ T cells (not recorded which) from PBMCs. CDR3 coding DNA: TGTGCCAGCAGTAGCTTCGGCGAGCAGTACTTC. Its protein is CASSSFGEQYF.